Here is one T cell receptor (beta chain) with its context. Its antigen is still unknown. Unique molecular identifiers were carried by the TCR beta cDNA libraries. TCRdb redid the calling of the PCR reads with MiXCR, one entry per CDR3 protein. This table has hundreds of thousands of distinct CDR3 sequences, approximately 60% appearing once. The data stem from a study of post-analysis software for immune sequencing data. V was trimmed by 1 base and J by 3 bases, leaving 19 bases between them. The CDR3 loop spans 17 amino acids. From germline, CDR1 is MGHRA and CDR2 YSYEKL. Study results and limitations: Significantly lower normalized Chao1 diversity was found in patients with multiple sclerosis relative to controls. The study found TRBV5-6, TRBV5-1 and TRBV20-1 among a handful of TRBV segments more frequent in patients than controls.

What was sequenced was blood. The receptor comes from a girl aged 2 to 9 with multiple sclerosis. This chain joins TRBV4-1 and TRBJ2-7, with D possibly being TRBD2 (6 bases). This chain's CDR3 is CASSQGGQGLWGYEQYF. The CDR3 coding sequence is TGCGCCAGCAGCCAAGGGGGTCAGGGACTCTGGGGCTACGAGCAGTACTTC.